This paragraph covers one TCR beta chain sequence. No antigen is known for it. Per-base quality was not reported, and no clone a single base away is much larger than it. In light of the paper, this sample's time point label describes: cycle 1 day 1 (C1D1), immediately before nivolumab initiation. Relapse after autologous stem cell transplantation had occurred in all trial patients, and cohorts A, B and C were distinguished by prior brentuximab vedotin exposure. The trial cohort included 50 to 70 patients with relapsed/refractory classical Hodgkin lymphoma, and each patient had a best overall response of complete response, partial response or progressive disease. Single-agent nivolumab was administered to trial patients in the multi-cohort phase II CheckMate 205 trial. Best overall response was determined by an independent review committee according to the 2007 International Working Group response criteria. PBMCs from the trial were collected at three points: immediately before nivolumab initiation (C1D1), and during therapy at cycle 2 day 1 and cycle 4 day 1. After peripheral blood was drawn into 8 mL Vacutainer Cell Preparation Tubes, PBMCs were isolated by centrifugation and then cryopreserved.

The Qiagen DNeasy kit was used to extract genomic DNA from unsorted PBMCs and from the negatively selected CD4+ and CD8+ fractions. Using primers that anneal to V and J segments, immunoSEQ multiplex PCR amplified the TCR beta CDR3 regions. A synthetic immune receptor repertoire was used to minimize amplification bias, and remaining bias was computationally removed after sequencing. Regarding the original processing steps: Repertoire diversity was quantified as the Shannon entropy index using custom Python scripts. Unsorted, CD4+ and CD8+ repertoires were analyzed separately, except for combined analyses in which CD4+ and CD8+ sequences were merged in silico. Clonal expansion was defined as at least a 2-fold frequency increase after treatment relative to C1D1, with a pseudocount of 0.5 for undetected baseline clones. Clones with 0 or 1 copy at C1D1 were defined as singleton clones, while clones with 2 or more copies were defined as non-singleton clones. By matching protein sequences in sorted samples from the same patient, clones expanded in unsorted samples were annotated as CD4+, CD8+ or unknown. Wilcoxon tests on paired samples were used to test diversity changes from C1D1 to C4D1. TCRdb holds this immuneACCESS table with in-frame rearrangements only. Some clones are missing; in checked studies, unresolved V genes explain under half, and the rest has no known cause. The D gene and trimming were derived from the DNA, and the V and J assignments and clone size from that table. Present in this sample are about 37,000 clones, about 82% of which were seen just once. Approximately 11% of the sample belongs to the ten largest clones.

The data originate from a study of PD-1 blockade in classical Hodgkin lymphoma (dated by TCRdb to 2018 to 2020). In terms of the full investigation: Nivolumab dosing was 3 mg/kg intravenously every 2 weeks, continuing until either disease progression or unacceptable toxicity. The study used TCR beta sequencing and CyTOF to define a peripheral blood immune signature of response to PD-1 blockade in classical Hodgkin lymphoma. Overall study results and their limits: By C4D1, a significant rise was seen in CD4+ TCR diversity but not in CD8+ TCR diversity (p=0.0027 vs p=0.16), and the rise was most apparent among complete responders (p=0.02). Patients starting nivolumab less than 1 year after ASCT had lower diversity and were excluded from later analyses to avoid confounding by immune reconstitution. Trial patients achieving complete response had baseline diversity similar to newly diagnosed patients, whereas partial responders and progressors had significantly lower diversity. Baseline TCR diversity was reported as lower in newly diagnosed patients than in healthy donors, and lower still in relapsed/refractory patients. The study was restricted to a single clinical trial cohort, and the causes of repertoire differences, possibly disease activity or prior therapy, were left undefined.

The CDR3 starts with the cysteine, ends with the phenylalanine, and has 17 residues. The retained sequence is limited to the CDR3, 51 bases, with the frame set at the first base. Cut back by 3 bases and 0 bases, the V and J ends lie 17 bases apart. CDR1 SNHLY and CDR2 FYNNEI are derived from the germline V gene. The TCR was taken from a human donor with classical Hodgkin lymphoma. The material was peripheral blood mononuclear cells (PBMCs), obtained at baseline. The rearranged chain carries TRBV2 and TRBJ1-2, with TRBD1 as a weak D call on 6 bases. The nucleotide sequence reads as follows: TGTGCCAGCAGTGATTGGGGGCGAGACTACTCTAACTATGGCTACACCTTC. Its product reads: CASSDWGRDYSNYGYTF.